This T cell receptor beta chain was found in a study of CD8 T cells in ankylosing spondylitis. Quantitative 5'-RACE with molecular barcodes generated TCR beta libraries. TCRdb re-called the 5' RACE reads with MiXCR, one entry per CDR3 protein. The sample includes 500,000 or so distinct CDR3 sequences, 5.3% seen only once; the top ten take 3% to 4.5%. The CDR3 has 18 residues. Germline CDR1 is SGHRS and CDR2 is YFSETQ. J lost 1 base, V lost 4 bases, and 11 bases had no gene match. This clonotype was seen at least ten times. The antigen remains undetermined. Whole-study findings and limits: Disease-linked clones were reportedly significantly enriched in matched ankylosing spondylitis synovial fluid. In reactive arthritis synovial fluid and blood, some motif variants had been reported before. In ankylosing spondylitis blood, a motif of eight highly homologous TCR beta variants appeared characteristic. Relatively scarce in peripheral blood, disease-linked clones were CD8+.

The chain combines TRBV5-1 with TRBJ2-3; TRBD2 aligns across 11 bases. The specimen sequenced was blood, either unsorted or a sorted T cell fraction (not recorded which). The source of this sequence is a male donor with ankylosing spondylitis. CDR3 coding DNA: TGCGCCAGCAGCAGCGGACTAGCGGGCAGGATGGGCACAGATACGCAGTATTTT. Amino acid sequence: CASSSGLAGRMGTDTQYF.